The sequence of this T cell receptor (beta chain) was determined in a study of T cell repertoires in aging, cancer and after chemotherapy. Study details: Donor ages fell into six groups from 30 or younger up to 70 or older.

The V end was cut by 5 bases, the J end by 7 bases, with 14 bases between. The CDR3 consists of 13 residues. CDR1 is SQVTM, CDR2 ANQGSEA, per germline. Peripheral blood genomic DNA, not sorted cells or RNA, was the template. A mixed TRB-A/B primer pool amplified rearranged TRB by multiplex touch-down PCR. Each CDR3 protein gets one entry after TCRdb re-called the multiplex PCR reads with MiXCR. The sample holds about 8,700 distinct CDR3 sequences, 32% seen once. This chain uses TRBV29-1 with TRBJ1-4, with D possibly matching TRBD1 (5 bases). The clonotype comes from a human donor in good health. Sequences were obtained from blood. The CDR3 DNA is TGCAGCGTTTCATCCCGAAGGGGTGAAAAACTGTTTTTT. Protein sequence: CSVSSRRGEKLFF.